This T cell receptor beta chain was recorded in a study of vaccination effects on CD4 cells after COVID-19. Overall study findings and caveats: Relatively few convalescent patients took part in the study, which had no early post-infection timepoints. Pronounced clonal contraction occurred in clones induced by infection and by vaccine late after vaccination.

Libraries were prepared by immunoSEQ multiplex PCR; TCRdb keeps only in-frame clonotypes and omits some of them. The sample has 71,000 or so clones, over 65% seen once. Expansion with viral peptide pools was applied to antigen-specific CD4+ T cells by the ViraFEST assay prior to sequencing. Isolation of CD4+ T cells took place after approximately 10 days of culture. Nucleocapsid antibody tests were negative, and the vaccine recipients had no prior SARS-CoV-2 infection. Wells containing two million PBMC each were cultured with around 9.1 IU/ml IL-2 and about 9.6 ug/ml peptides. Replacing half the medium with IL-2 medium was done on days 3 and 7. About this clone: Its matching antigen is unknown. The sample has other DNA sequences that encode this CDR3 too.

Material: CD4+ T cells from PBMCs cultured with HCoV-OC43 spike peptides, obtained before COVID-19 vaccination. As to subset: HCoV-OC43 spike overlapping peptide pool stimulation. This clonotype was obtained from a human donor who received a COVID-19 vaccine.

DNA for the CDR3: TGTGCCAGCAGTCTACAGGGGGACACCGGGGAGCTGTTTTTT. Amino acids: CASSLQGDTGELFF. The chain employs TRBV7-2 and TRBJ2-2; 8 bases are shared with TRBD1. Germline CDR1 SGHTA, CDR2 FQGNSA. The CDR3 is 14 residues long. V lost 6 bases and J lost 3; bases outside the gene matches: 3.